This entry lists 21 T cell receptor beta chains sequenced from one sample in a study of shared clonotypes between healthy human individuals. The method was immunoSEQ multiplex PCR; TCRdb's version includes in-frame clones alone and lacks a portion of them. Here the sample spans about 460,000 clones, 75% to 80% being singletons. The sequencing sample was made of PBMCs. The receptors stem from a woman aged 40 to 55 in good health. Some clones in this sample may be carry-over from other donors' samples.

The rearrangement links TRBV9 to TRBJ2-2, with 7 nucleotides matching TRBD2. The CDR3 runs to 14 residues. The J segment lost 4 bases and the V segment lost 3 bases, leaving 3 bases of the junction unmatched. From germline, CDR1 is SGDLS and CDR2 YYNGEE. Written as DNA, the CDR3 is TGTGCCAGCAGCGGGACTAGGGGCACCGGGGAGCTGTTTTTT. This codes for CASSGTRGTGELFF.

V usage is TRBV9 and J usage is TRBJ2-3; 13 nucleotides match TRBD2. The CDR3 covers 17 residues. V shed 4 bases and J 3 bases; nucleotides not matched to a gene: 8. Germline-derived CDR1 and CDR2 are SGDLS and YYNGEE. CDR3 sequence: CASSPLAGGPKTDTQYF. In DNA, the CDR3 is TGTGCCAGCAGCCCACTAGCGGGAGGGCCAAAAACAGATACGCAGTATTTT.

The chain links TRBV5-8 to TRBJ2-2, with D unclear. Between the trimmed V and J ends, which lost 4 bases and 4 bases, there was a span of 8 bases. The germline CDR1 and CDR2 sequences are SGHTS and YDEGEE. The CDR3 consists of 13 residues. The CDR3 DNA is TGTGCCAGCAGCCGACGGGCCACCGGGGAGCTGTTTTTT. Translating gives CASSRRATGELFF.

This clone showed up just once. The junction departs from germline at one end; a sequencing error may be responsible. The CDR3 loop reads CASSQDRGGKTQYF. CDR3 in DNA: TGCGCCAGCAGCCAAGATCGAGGGGGCAAGACCCAGTACTTC. This chain connects TRBV7-9 to TRBJ2-5, with 7 bases that match TRBD1. This CDR3 is built from 14 residues. CDR1 SEHNR and CDR2 FQNEAQ come from the germline V gene (reference sequence).

This chain connects TRBV20-1 to TRBJ2-7; D remains ambiguous. Germline CDR1 DFQATT, CDR2 SNEGSKA (reference sequence). The CDR3 length is 11 residues. Trimming cost V 2 bases and J 9 bases, with 11 bases left between them. CDR3 sequence: CSARSGVLQYF. CDR3 DNA sequence: TGCAGTGCTAGAAGTGGGGTCCTGCAGTACTTC.

Note on this clone: A far larger clone differs by one base, so this is likely a read error. Additional DNA sequences in this sample encode the identical CDR3. The gene calls are TRBV30 and TRBJ2-3, with a weak D call TRBD2 (6 bases). This CDR3 spans 12 amino acids. Trimming took 5 bases from V and 15 from J, leaving 21 bases between them. The germline V gene encodes CDR1 GTSNPN and CDR2 SVGIG (reference sequence). CDR3 loop: CAWGAGFHSVYF. CDR3 coding DNA: TGTGCCTGGGGTGCGGGGTTTCATAGTGTTTATTTT.

The V and J genes are TRBV6-5 and TRBJ1-3, with 9 nucleotides matching TRBD1. Germline lookup yields CDR1 MNHEY and CDR2 SVGAGI. The CDR3 runs to 15 residues. Germline trimming cut 8 bases from V and 4 bases from J; bases unmatched to any gene: 9. Here the CDR3 reads CASGRQGEGGNTIYF. DNA of the CDR3: TGTGCCAGCGGTCGACAGGGGGAAGGCGGAAACACCATATATTTT.

The genes are TRBV6-1 and TRBJ2-3; D might be TRBD1 (5 bases). Germline CDR1 reads MNHNS; CDR2 reads SASEGT. The CDR3 is 13 amino acids. Trimming pared 5 bases from V and 9 bases from J, leaving 15 bases between. The chain's CDR3 is CASSSTQGATQYF. In DNA form, the CDR3 reads TGTGCCAGCAGTTCTACGCAGGGTGCCACGCAGTATTTT.

This clone was counted only a few times. The rearrangement links TRBV21-1 to TRBJ1-4. TRBV21-1 is recorded as a pseudogene. CDR3 length: 14 amino acids. CDR3 sequence reads: CASIQDGAWGKLFF. CDR3 bases: TGTGCCAGCATCCAGGACGGAGCCTGGGGAAAACTGTTTTTT.

This clone was counted between two and nine times. This rearrangement joins TRBV7-6 to TRBJ1-1; D uncertain. Germline assignment: CDR1 SGHVS and CDR2 FNYEAQ. The CDR3 covers 14 residues. V was trimmed by 5 bases and J by 4 bases, leaving 14 bases between them. CDR3 sequence: CASSLGFRFTEAFF. The CDR3 nucleotides read TGTGCCAGCAGCCTGGGTTTTAGGTTCACTGAAGCTTTCTTT.

The chain combines TRBV9 with TRBJ2-2, with D unresolved. This CDR3 has 12 amino acids. Germline V CDR1 and CDR2: SGDLS, YYNGEE. V shed 3 bases and J shed 7 bases, with 7 bases lying between them. CDR3: CASSGRIGELFF. The CDR3 nucleotides read TGTGCCAGCAGCGGACGTATCGGGGAGCTGTTTTTT.

V gene TRBV5-1 combines with J gene TRBJ2-7; 8 nucleotides match TRBD1. Germline V gene data show CDR1 as SGHRS and CDR2 as YFSETQ. Unmatched junction bases numbered 16, after V lost 5 bases and J lost 3 bases. This CDR3 has 17 amino acids. DNA of the CDR3: TGCGCCAGCAGAGGGACAGGCGCCAGGGACCCACACTACGAGCAGTACTTC. The encoded protein is CASRGTGARDPHYEQYF.

The gene calls are TRBV13 and TRBJ2-5; 8 bases map to TRBD1. CDR1 PRHDT and CDR2 FYEKMQ come from the germline V gene (reference sequence). The CDR3 extends over 16 amino acids. The ends lost 2 bases at V and 4 bases at J; junction bases unmatched: 9. CDR3: CASSLSTGDGGETQYF. The CDR3 region has the DNA TGTGCCAGCAGCTTATCGACAGGGGATGGAGGAGAGACCCAGTACTTC.

As concerns this clone: A read error is likely here: a far larger clone is one base away. The same CDR3 is also encoded by other DNA sequences in this sample. The chain couples TRBV7-9 to TRBJ2-3, with D unclear. The CDR3 loop spans 16 amino acids. Germline V CDR1 and CDR2: SEHNR, FQNEAQ (reference sequence). CDR3 sequence (DNA): TGTGCCAGCAGCGCGCTAACCCGTGGTAGCACAGATACGCAATATTTT. Its translation: CASSALTRGSTDTQYF.

This clone was counted only a few times. The chain combines TRBV27 with TRBJ2-3; D tentatively reads TRBD1 or TRBD2 (5 bases each). Trimming left V 6 bases short and J 2 bases short, with 15 bases between. Germline V lookup: CDR1 MNHEY, CDR2 SMNVEV (reference sequence). The CDR3 loop spans 15 amino acids. For the CDR3, the DNA is TGTGCCAGCAGCGAGAGGGACCGACTCACAGATACGCAGTATTTT. It specifies CASSERDRLTDTQYF.

This rearrangement joins TRBV7-6 to TRBJ2-7, with 9 positions matching TRBD1. Trimming removed 5 bases from V and 5 bases from J; junction bases left unmatched: 13. The CDR3 sequence is 16 residues long. Germline lookup yields CDR1 SGHVS and CDR2 FNYEAQ. This CDR3 is CASSLTTGQGSHEQYF. The CDR3 bases are TGTGCCAGCAGCCTTACTACGGGACAGGGATCCCACGAGCAGTACTTC.

The chain links TRBV27 to TRBJ2-1; 12 nucleotides line up with TRBD2. With V trimmed by 7 bases and J by 4 bases, 5 bases remained unmatched. The CDR3 is 15 residues long. Germline CDR1 MNHEY, CDR2 SMNVEV (reference sequence). The CDR3 loop is CASNRLAGAYNEQFF. CDR3 sequence (DNA): TGTGCCAGCAACCGACTAGCGGGAGCATACAATGAGCAGTTCTTC.

The V gene is TRBV27, the J gene TRBJ1-1; a possible D gene is TRBD1 (6 bases). Between the trimmed V and J ends, which lost 5 bases and 3 bases, there was a span of 13 bases. From germline, CDR1 is MNHEY and CDR2 SMNVEV (reference sequence). This CDR3 spans 14 amino acids. CDR3 region: CASSPRGGYTEAFF. In nucleotides, the CDR3 is TGTGCCAGCAGTCCCCGTGGGGGCTACACTGAAGCTTTCTTT.

The V call is TRBV28, the J call TRBJ2-7; TRBD2 agrees at 10 bases. Germline lookup yields CDR1 MDHEN and CDR2 SYDVKM. J gave up 3 bases and V 4 bases, and 6 bases lay outside the gene matches. The CDR3 extends over 15 amino acids. The DNA of the CDR3 is TGTGCCAGCAGTTCCCCGGGACTAGCGCGCTACGAGCAGTACTTC. Amino acids: CASSSPGLARYEQYF. Complete variable domain (other parts from reference TRBV28 and TRBJ2-7): DVKVTQSSRYLVKRTGEKVFLECVQDMDHENMFWYRQDPGLGLRLIYFSYDVKMKEKGDIPEGYSVSREKKERFSLILESASTNQTSMYLCASSSPGLARYEQYFGPGTRLTVT.

This clone was counted a few times. The rearrangement joins TRBV7-9 to TRBJ2-7; D gene uncertain. The germline gives CDR1 SEHNR, CDR2 FQNEAQ (reference sequence). The V end was cut by 0 bases, the J end by 3 bases, with 12 bases between. The CDR3 is 15 amino acids. The CDR3 DNA reads TGTGCCAGCAGCTTAGCGGGGTTGGCTGACTACGAGCAGTACTTC. Amino acid sequence: CASSLAGLADYEQYF.

The V gene is TRBV6-6, the J gene TRBJ2-7; D is perhaps TRBD1 (6 bases). The CDR3 runs 15 residues. CDR1 MNHNY and CDR2 SVGAGI come from the germline V gene (reference sequence). The V gene lost 5 bases and the J gene lost 0 bases, with 14 bases spanning the gap. The CDR3 region is CASSLPGTSSYEQYF. As DNA, the CDR3 is TGTGCCAGCAGTCTACCCGGGACAAGCTCCTACGAGCAGTACTTC.